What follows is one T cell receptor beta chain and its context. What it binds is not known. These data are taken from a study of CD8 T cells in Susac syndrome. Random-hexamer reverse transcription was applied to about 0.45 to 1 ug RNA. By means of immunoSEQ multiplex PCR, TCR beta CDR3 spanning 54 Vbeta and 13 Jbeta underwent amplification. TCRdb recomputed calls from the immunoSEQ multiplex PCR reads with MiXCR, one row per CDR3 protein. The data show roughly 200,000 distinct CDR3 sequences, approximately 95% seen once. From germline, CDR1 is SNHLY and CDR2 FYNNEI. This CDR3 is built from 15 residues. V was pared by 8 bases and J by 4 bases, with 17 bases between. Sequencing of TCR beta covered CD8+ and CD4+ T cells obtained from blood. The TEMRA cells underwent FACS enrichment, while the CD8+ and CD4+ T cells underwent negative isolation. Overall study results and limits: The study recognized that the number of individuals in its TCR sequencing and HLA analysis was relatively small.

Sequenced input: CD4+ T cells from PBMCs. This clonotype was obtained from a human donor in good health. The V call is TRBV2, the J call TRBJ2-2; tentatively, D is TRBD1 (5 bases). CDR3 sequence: CASSTGRAGTGELFF. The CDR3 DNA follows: TGTGCCAGCTCTACAGGACGAGCAGGCACCGGGGAGCTGTTTTTT.